This entry features one T cell receptor (beta chain) sequence. Its recognized antigen is unknown. No base-level quality is on record; no much larger clone is a single base apart. The germline V gene specifies SGHTA as CDR1 and FQGNSA as CDR2. Measured from the cysteine to the phenylalanine, the CDR3 is 11 residues long. The kept DNA is CDR3 alone, 33 bases in frame from the first base. Between the V and J ends, shortened by 5 bases and 8 bases respectively, the junction contains 6 bases. The sample originates from a study of T-cell memory formation after mild COVID-19 (dated by TCRdb to the early 2020s). The study in broad terms: TCR sequence clusters from the two donors were found to be largely donor specific. T-cell clones expanding and contracting after mild COVID-19 in a couple of donors were tracked by longitudinal TCRalpha and TCRbeta repertoire sequencing. Two young, previously healthy adult volunteers made up the cohort, one male and one female.

Ficoll-Paque density gradient centrifugation was the method used to isolate PBMCs. These reads were obtained on an Illumina NovaSeq 6000. cDNA libraries for TCRalpha and TCRbeta were prepared by 5'RACE using constant-segment primers, with sample barcodes and unique molecular identifiers added. RNA was extracted from every sample with Trizol reagent. Library amplification was performed in two PCR steps, and a second sample barcode and Illumina TruSeq adapters were introduced in the second step. Sequencing of libraries was performed on an Illumina NovaSeq with 2 x 150 bp paired-end reads. The original methods were these. Demultiplexing of reads and collapsing into UMI-guided consensus sequences were performed with migec v1.2.7. Using mixcr v2.1.11, the UMI consensuses were aligned to TRA and TRB V and J templates and assembled into clonotypes. Clonotypes were classified as expanded or contracted when called significant by both edgeR and NoisET, with noise models trained on biological replicates. For edgeR calls, the thresholds were a false discovery rate-adjusted p below 0.01 and a log2 fold-change of 1. As an exploratory analysis of dynamics, PCA with hierarchical clustering was applied to max-normalized trajectories of the 1000 most abundant clonotypes. The CD4 or CD8 phenotype of responding clones was assigned using the separately sequenced CD4+ and CD8+ repertoires. Clones were called with MiXCR by TCRdb after fastp trimmed the public reads at Q25, and only in-frame beta chains were retained. Each CDR3 protein appears once, grouped with its most common genes and DNA. The V and J calls come from TCRdb's annotation, not from the publication. The sample table lists a few hundred thousand distinct CDR3 sequences, over 8.5% of them with a count of one. The top ten clonotypes cover 20% to 25% of the sample.

What the authors observed across the whole study: SARS-CoV-2 specificity of the second-wave clones peaking on day 37 was not confirmed. From day 15 to 85, contracting clones showed balanced CD4/CD8 phenotypes, whereas a second wave of clones that expanded from day 15 to 37 leaned towards CD4+. Only a couple of mild cases were covered in the study, and larger cohorts including severe cases with pre-infection samples were considered necessary. Contracting CD4+ clones were located mainly in the CM and EM memory subsets, whereas CD8+ clones were found to be enriched in EMRA. Some responding clones were detected in pre-infection memory, which suggested that pre-existing cross-reactive memory T cells had joined the SARS-CoV-2 response.

This clonotype was sampled from a man younger than 30 who had mild COVID-19 (a few samples of this study predate the infection). The sample titles of this study are shuffled in the database, so cell type and time point are left out; the donor was told from shared clones. The sequence links TRBV7-2 to TRBJ2-2; no confident D gene assignment can be made. Source material: PBMCs or a T cell subset sorted from them (not recorded which). The CDR3 region has the sequence CASSPVGELFF. The bases read TGTGCCAGCAGCCCCGTTGGGGAGCTGTTTTTT.